Detailed here is one T cell receptor beta chain. These data come from a study of blood T cell repertoires in COVID-19. Study as a whole: Samples came from the United States, Italy and Spain, spanning acute and convalescent COVID-19. T cells, B-cell-depleted T cells, or PBMCs provided the cDNA or gDNA that served as material.

CDR1 is MGHDK, CDR2 SYGVNS, per germline. The CDR3 length is 12 residues. Trimming took off 6 bases at V and 0 bases at J, with 5 bases between the two ends. The assay was immunoSEQ multiplex PCR, and TCRdb's table has in-frame clones only and misses some. Seen here are approximately 230,000 clones, around 83% observed once, and the top ten hold approximately 6%. Sequencing input: peripheral blood. The receptor's source is an elderly man with acute or convalescent COVID-19. This chain uses TRBV25-1 with TRBJ1-1; D remains unclear. The DNA of the CDR3 is TGTGCCAGCAGGACAATGAACACTGAAGCTTTCTTT. This gives the protein CASRTMNTEAFF.